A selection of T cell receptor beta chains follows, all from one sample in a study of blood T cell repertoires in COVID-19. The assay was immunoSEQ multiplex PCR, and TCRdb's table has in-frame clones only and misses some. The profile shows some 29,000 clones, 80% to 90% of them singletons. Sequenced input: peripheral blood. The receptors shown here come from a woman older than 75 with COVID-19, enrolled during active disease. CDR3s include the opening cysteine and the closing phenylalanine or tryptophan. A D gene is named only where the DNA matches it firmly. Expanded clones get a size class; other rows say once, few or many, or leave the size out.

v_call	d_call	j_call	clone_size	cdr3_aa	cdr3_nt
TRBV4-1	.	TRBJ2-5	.	CASSLPDRKETQYF	TGCGCCAGCAGCTTGCCCGACAGGAAAGAGACCCAGTACTTC
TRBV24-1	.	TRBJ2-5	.	CATSDFRLEETQYF	TGTGCCACCAGTGATTTTAGACTAGAGGAGACCCAGTACTTC
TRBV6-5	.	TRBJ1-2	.	CASSYSQSGGYTF	TGTGCCAGCAGTTACTCTCAGTCTGGTGGCTACACCTTC
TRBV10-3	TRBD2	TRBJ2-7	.	CAISESERGGYEQYF	TGTGCCATCAGTGAGTCGGAGCGGGGGGGATACGAGCAGTACTTC
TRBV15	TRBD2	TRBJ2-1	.	CATSRVSGGYNEQFF	TGTGCCACCAGCAGAGTTAGCGGGGGTTACAATGAGCAGTTCTTC
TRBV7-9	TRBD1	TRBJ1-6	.	CASSLKGQENSPLHF	TGTGCCAGCAGCTTAAAGGGACAGGAAAATTCACCCCTCCACTTT
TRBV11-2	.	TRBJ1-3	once	CASSHRRGGNTIYF	TGTGCCAGCAGCCACCGCCGGGGAGGAAACACCATATATTTT
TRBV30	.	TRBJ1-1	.	CASRQVNTEAFF	TGTGCCTCCCGACAAGTGAACACTGAAGCTTTCTTT
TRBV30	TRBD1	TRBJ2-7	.	CAWKGTGTYEQYF	TGTGCCTGGAAGGGGACAGGGACCTACGAGCAGTACTTC
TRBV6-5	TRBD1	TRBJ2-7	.	CASNRGPYEQYF	TGTGCCAGCAACAGGGGGCCCTACGAGCAGTACTTC
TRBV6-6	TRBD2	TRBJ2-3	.	CASSRSGTSGGSTDTQYF	TGTGCCAGCAGTCGGTCCGGGACTAGCGGGGGGTCCACAGATACGCAGTATTTT
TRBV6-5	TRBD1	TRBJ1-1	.	CASSPDRETEAFF	TGTGCCAGCAGTCCCGACAGGGAGACTGAAGCTTTCTTT
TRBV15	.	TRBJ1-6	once	CATSRLGLKNSPLHF	TGTGCCACCAGCAGATTGGGACTGAAAAATTCACCCCTCCACTTT
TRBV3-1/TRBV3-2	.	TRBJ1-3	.	CASSQGGGLTGNTIYF	TGTGCCAGCAGCCAAGGGGGGGGCCTTACTGGAAACACCATATATTTT
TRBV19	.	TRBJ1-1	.	CASRLADRRAEAFF	TGTGCCAGTAGACTCGCGGATCGGAGGGCTGAAGCTTTCTTT
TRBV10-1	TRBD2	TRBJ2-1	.	CASSEGLAGSYNEQFF	TGCGCCAGCAGTGAGGGACTAGCCGGCTCCTACAATGAGCAGTTCTTC
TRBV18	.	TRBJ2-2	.	CASSPKGRGHTGELFF	TGTGCCAGCTCACCCAAGGGCAGGGGTCACACCGGGGAGCTGTTTTTT
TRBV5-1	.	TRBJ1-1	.	CASSNPGAAKGAEAFF	TGCGCCAGCAGTAACCCAGGGGCCGCCAAAGGTGCTGAAGCTTTCTTT
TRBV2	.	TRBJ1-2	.	CASSEIPGVPYGYTF	TGTGCCAGCAGTGAAATCCCAGGGGTGCCCTATGGCTACACCTTC
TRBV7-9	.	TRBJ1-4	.	CASSPGEREKLFF	TGTGCCAGCAGTCCCGGGGAACGGGAAAAACTGTTTTTT
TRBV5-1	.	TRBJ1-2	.	CASSVTLPPGGYTF	TGCGCCAGCAGCGTTACTCTTCCTCCGGGTGGCTACACCTTC
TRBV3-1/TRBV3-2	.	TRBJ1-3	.	CASSQGGHFSGNTIYF	TGTGCCAGCAGCCAAGGGGGACACTTCTCTGGAAACACCATATATTTT
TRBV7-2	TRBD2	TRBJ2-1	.	CASSSGLAGNNEQFF	TGTGCCAGCAGCTCGGGACTAGCGGGGAACAATGAGCAGTTCTTC
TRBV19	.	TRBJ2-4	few	CASSIPSEAKNIQYF	TGTGCCAGTAGTATCCCTAGCGAGGCCAAAAACATTCAGTACTTC
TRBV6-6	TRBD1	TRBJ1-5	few	CASSLTGGNQPQHF	TGTGCCAGCAGTTTAACAGGGGGGAATCAGCCCCAGCATTTT
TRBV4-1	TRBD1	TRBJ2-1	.	CASSPGQGLYNEQFF	TGCGCCAGCAGCCCCGGACAGGGCCTCTACAATGAGCAGTTCTTC
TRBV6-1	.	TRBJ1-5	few	CASSEISGPGVSGNQPQHF	TGTGCCAGCAGTGAAATCAGTGGGCCAGGGGTATCGGGCAATCAGCCCCAGCATTTT
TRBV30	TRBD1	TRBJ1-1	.	CAWRATGTVTSAFF	TGTGCCTGGAGAGCCACCGGGACAGTTACTTCGGCTTTCTTT
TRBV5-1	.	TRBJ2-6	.	CASSLASTGNRGANVLTF	TGCGCCAGCAGCTTGGCCAGTACAGGGAATAGGGGGGCCAACGTCCTGACTTTC